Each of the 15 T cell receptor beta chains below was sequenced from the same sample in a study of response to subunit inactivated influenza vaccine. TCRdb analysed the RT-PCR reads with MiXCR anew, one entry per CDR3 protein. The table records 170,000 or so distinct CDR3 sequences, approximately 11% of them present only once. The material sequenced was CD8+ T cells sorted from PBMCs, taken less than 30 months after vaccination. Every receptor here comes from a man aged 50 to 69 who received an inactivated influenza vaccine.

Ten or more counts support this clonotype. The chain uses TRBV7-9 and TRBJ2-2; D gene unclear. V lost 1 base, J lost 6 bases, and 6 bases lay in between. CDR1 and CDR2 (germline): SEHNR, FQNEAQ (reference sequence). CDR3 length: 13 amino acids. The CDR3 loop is CASSLGTAGELFF. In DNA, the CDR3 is TGTGCCAGCAGCTTAGGGACGGCCGGGGAGCTGTTTTTT.

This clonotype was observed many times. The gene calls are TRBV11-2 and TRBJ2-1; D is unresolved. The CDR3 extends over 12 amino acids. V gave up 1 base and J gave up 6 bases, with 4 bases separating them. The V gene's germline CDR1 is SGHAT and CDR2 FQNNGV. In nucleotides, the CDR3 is TGTGCCAGCAGCTTAGCCCTCAATGAGCAGTTCTTC. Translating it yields CASSLALNEQFF.

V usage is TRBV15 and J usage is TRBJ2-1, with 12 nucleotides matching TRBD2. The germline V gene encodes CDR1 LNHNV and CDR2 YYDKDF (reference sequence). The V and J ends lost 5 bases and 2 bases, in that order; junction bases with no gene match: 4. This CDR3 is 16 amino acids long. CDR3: CATSRTSGGTYNEQFF. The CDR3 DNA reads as TGTGCCACCAGCCGTACTAGCGGGGGGACCTACAATGAGCAGTTCTTC.

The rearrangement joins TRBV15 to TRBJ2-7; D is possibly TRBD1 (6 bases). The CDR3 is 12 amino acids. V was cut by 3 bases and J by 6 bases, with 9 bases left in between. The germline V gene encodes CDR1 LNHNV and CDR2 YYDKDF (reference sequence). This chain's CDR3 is CATSSTGSEQYF. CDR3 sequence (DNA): TGTGCCACCAGCAGTACAGGGAGCGAGCAGTACTTC. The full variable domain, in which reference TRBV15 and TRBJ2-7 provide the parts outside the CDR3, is DAMVIQNPRYQVTQFGKPVTLSCSQTLNHNVMYWYQQKSSQAPKLLFHYYDKDFNNEADTPDNFQSRRPNTSFCFLDIRSPGLGDTAMYLCATSSTGSEQYFGPGTRLTVT.

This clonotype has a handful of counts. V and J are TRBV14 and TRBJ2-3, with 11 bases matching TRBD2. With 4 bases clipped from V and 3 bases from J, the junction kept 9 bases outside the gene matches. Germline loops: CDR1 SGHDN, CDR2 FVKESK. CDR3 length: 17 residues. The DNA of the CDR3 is TGTGCCAGCAGCCCATACACTAGCGGGAGAGGGACAGATACGCAGTATTTT. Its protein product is CASSPYTSGRGTDTQYF.

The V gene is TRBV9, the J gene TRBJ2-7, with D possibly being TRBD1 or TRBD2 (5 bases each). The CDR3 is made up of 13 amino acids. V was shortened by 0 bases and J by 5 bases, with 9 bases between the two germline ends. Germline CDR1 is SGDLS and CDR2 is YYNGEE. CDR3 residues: CASSVGMGDEQYF. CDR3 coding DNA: TGTGCCAGCAGCGTAGGTATGGGGGACGAGCAGTACTTC.

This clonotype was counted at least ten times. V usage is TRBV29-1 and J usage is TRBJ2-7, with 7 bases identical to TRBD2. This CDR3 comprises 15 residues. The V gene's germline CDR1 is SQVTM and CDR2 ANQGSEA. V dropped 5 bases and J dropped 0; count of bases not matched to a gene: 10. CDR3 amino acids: CSVWGSASGSYEQYF. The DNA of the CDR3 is TGCAGCGTTTGGGGGAGTGCTAGCGGCTCCTACGAGCAGTACTTC.

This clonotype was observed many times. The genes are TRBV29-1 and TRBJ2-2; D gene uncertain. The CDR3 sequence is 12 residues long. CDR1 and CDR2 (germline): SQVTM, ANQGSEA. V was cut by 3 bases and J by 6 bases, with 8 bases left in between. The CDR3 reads CSVEVLAGELFF. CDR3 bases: TGCAGCGTTGAGGTCCTGGCCGGGGAGCTGTTTTTT.

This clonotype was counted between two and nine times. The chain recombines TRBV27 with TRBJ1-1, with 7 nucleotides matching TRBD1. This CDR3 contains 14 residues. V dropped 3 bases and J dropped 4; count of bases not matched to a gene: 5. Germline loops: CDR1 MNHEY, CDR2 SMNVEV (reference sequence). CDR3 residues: CASSFEGAGTEAFF. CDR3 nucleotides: TGTGCCAGCAGTTTTGAGGGGGCAGGCACTGAAGCTTTCTTT.

CDR3 protein: CASSLDGTGELFF. The CDR3 DNA reads TGTGCCAGCAGCTTAGACGGGACCGGGGAGCTGTTTTTT. The genes are TRBV7-9 and TRBJ2-2; the D is unclear. The V and J ends lost 1 base and 5 bases respectively, with 5 bases between them. Germline values: CDR1 SEHNR, CDR2 FQNEAQ (reference sequence). The CDR3 is 13 residues long.

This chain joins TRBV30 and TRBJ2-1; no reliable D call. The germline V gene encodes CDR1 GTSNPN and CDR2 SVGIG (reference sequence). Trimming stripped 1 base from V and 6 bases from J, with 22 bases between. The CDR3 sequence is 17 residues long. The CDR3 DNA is TGTGCCTGGAGTGCCTCCCTACACGACGCTGGCGCCAATGAGCAGTTCTTC. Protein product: CAWSASLHDAGANEQFF.

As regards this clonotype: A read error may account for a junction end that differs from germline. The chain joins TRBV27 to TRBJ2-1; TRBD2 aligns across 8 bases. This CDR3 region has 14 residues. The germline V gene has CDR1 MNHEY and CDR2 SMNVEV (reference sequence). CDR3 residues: CASSFGTRGTEQFF. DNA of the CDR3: TGTGCGAGCAGTTTTGGGACTAGAGGTACTGAGCAGTTCTTC.

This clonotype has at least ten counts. The CDR3 loop reads CASSSADYEQYF. The CDR3 coding sequence is TGTGCCAGCAGCTCGGCAGACTACGAGCAGTACTTC. The chain is built from TRBV7-2 and TRBJ2-7; D not certain. The V and J ends lost 4 bases and 3 bases respectively, with 7 bases between them. Per germline, CDR1 SGHTA and CDR2 FQGNSA. The CDR3 has 12 amino acids.

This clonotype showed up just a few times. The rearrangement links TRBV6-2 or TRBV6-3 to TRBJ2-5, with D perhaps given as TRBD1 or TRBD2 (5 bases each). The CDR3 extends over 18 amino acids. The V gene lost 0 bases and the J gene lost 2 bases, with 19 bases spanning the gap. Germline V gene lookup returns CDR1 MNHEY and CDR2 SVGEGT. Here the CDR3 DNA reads TGTGCCAGCAGTTACTCCGTTTTCGGTCGGGGCTTTCAAGAGACCCAGTACTTC. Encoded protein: CASSYSVFGRGFQETQYF.

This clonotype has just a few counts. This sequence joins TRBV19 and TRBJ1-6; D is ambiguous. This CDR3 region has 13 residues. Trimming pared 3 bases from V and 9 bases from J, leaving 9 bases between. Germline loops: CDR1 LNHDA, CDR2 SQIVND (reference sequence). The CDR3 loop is CASSMGRGSPLHF. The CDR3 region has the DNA TGTGCCAGTAGTATGGGCCGCGGTTCACCCCTCCACTTT.